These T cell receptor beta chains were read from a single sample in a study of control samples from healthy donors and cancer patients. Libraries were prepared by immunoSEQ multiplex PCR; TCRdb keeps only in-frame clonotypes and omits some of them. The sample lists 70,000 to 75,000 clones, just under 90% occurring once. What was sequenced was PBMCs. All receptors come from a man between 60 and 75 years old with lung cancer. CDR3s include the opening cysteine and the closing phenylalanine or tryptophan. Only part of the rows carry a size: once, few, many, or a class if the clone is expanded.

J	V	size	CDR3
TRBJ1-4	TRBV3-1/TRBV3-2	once	CASSHDRGLNEKLFF
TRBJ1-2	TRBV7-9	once	CASSLAGPYGYTF
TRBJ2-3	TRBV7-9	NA	CASSPQLADTQYF
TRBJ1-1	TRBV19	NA	CASSYAGRTEAFF
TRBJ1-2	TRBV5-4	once	CASSLRTGSVGGYTF
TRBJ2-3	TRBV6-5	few	CASRVAGVATDTQYF
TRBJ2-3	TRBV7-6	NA	CASSFSNRITSTDTQYF
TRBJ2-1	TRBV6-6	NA	CASMVGGSYNEQFF
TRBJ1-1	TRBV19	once	CASSIELRQMNTEAFF
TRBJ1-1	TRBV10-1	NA	CASNDNLNTEAFF
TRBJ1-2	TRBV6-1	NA	CASSETGQAYYGYTF